The 2 T cell receptor beta chains in this list originate from one sample, sequenced in a study of identical twins. TCRdb re-called the 5' RACE reads with MiXCR, one entry per CDR3 protein. The sample gives 650,000 to 800,000 distinct CDR3 sequences, about 9.4% of which show up once; 0.75% to 1% is in the top ten. These data were also filed under a second study, of yellow fever vaccine responses in identical twins.

Sequencing input: PBMCs. The receptors here all came from a woman aged 18-29 years in good health.

This clonotype was detected many times. The chain joins TRBV12-3 or TRBV12-4 to TRBJ1-2; the D is unclear. V gave up 3 bases and J gave up 0 bases, with 14 bases separating them. CDR3 length: 16 residues. The CDR3 loop is CASSFRPTLTNYGYTF. The DNA of the CDR3 is TGTGCCAGCAGTTTTCGGCCGACTTTAACTAACTATGGCTACACCTTC.

This clonotype was seen a handful of times. The CDR3 region has the DNA TGCGCCAGCAGCCAAGAATGGGGACTAGCGGGAGGGCCCTCCTACGAGCAGTACTTC. It encodes CASSQEWGLAGGPSYEQYF. The V call is TRBV4-3, the J call TRBJ2-7; 16 nucleotides agree with TRBD2. The CDR3 loop spans 19 amino acids. V trimming: 0 bases; J trimming: 0 bases; junction bases outside the gene matches: 5. The germline CDR1 and CDR2 sequences are LGHNA and YSLEER.